What follows describes a single T cell receptor beta chain. This sample was included in a study of blood T cell repertoires in COVID-19. Profiled with immunoSEQ multiplex PCR; TCRdb holds only in-frame clones, not every one. The sample lists approximately 170,000 clones; approximately 83% were seen once. This CDR3 comprises 14 residues. CDR1 is SGHDN, CDR2 FVKESK, per germline. The V end was cut by 3 bases, the J end by 3 bases, with 12 bases between. Sequencing was carried out using peripheral blood. The TCR was taken from a man aged 70 or older who had recovered from COVID-19. This chain links TRBV14 with TRBJ2-7; the D gene is possibly TRBD2 (5 bases). CDR3 nucleotides: TGTGCCAGCAGCCAGCAACTAGTAGGCTACGAGCAGTACTTC. Its translation is CASSQQLVGYEQYF.